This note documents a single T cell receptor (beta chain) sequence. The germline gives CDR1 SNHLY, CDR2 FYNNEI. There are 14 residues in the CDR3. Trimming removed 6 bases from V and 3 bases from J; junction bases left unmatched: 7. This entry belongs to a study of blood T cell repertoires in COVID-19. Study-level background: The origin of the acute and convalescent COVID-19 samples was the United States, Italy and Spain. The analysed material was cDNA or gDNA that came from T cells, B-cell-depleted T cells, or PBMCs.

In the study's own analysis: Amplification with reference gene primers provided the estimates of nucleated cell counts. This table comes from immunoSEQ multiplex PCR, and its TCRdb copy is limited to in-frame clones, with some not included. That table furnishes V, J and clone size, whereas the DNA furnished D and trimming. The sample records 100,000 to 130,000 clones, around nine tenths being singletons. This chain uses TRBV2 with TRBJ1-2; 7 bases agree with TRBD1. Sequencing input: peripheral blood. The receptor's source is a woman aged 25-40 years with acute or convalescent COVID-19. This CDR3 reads CASSWTGSHYGYTF. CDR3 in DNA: TGTGCCAGCAGCTGGACAGGCTCCCACTATGGCTACACCTTC.